The entry that follows covers one TCR beta chain sequence. Trimming took off 4 bases at V and 3 bases at J, with 10 bases between the two ends. The CDR3 runs 13 residues. Germline assignment: CDR1 SGHRS and CDR2 YFSETQ. Investigators spread the genomic DNA of each subset evenly over several immunoSEQ plates. TCRdb keeps only in-frame clones here, not all; method: immunoSEQ multiplex PCR. The sample holds about 2 million clones, roughly 94% seen once. The data derive from a study of shared clonotypes between healthy human individuals. Study-level information: Plates per donor: three CD4 naive, three CD4 memory, two CD8 naive, one CD8 memory.

V is TRBV5-1 and J is TRBJ1-1; D not resolved. The receptor's source is a man in his late teens or twenties in good health. Specimen: naive CD4+ T cells sorted from blood. Subset here: CD45RA+ positively selected. DNA for the CDR3: TGCGCCAGCAGCCACAATGGGGACACTGAAGCTTTCTTT. This gives the protein CASSHNGDTEAFF.